A selection of T cell receptor beta chains follows, all from one sample in a study of breast tumors, draining lymph nodes, adjacent tissues. TCRdb ran MiXCR on the multiplex PCR reads and lists one entry per CDR3 protein. The sample holds about 19,000 distinct CDR3 sequences, about 45% seen once. Source material: breast tumor tissue. Receptors were obtained from a female donor with breast cancer. Some clones in this sample may be carry-over from other donors' samples. CDR3s include the opening cysteine and the closing phenylalanine or tryptophan. Each record gives: J gene, clone size, D gene, V gene, CDR3 protein, CDR3 DNA. D genes are given only for firm matches. A clone size is listed for some rows: how often the clone was seen (once, few, many), or a class if it is expanded.

TRBJ2-1 many . TRBV19 CASSPYYGEQFF TGTGCCAGTAGTCCCTACTACGGTGAGCAGTTCTTC
TRBJ2-1 once TRBD1 TRBV10-3 CAISDRTGGDYNEQFF TGTGCCATCAGTGATCGGACAGGGGGAGATTACAATGAGCAGTTCTTC
TRBJ2-7 few . TRBV19 CASSTFPQGYEQYF TGTGCCAGTAGTACCTTCCCACAGGGCTACGAGCAGTACTTC
TRBJ2-1 . TRBD2 TRBV5-4 CASSFRREDYNEQFF TGTGCCAGCAGCTTTAGACGGGAGGACTACAATGAGCAGTTCTTC
TRBJ1-2 many TRBD1 TRBV4-1 CASSQDNRGYGYTF TGCGCCAGCAGCCAAGATAACAGGGGATATGGCTACACCTTC
TRBJ1-2 . TRBD1 TRBV19 CASSMERTGTNYGYTF TGTGCCAGTAGTATGGAACGGACAGGGACTAACTATGGCTACACCTTC
TRBJ2-7 many TRBD1 TRBV6-5 CASGDRDGYEQYF TGTGCCAGCGGGGACAGGGACGGATACGAGCAGTACTTC
TRBJ2-5 many . TRBV20-1 CSARVPGPGPAIETQYF TGCAGTGCTAGAGTTCCCGGTCCGGGACCAGCGATAGAGACCCAGTACTTC
TRBJ2-7 . TRBD2 TRBV5-6 CASSATGLAMTYEQYF TGTGCCAGCAGCGCGACGGGACTAGCGATGACCTACGAGCAGTACTTC
TRBJ1-5 . . TRBV7-9 CASSMDRNQPQHF TGTGCCAGCAGCATGGACAGAAATCAGCCCCAGCATTTT
TRBJ2-1 many . TRBV3-1 CASSRPFGGNEQFF TGTGCCAGCAGCCGCCCCTTTGGGGGCAATGAGCAGTTCTTC
TRBJ1-1 . TRBD1 TRBV30 CAWSRRDRVNTEAFF TGTGCCTGGAGTAGACGGGACAGAGTGAACACTGAAGCTTTCTTT
TRBJ2-1 many TRBD2 TRBV20-1 CSARGLAGVNEQFF TGCAGTGCTAGAGGACTAGCGGGGGTCAATGAGCAGTTCTTC
TRBJ2-1 . . TRBV2 CASSALAEQFF TGTGCCAGCAGCGCCCTAGCGGAGCAGTTCTTC
TRBJ2-1 . . TRBV6-6 CASGYPGDEQFF TGTGCCAGCGGTTACCCAGGGGATGAGCAGTTCTTC
TRBJ2-1 . . TRBV24-1 CATSDGGGRSEQFF TGTGCCACCAGTGATGGTGGGGGCCGAAGTGAGCAGTTCTTC
TRBJ2-7 many . TRBV5-1 CASSFTGPQQYF TGCGCCAGCAGCTTTACAGGGCCTCAGCAGTACTTC
TRBJ1-2 . TRBD1 TRBV2 CATGTDYGYTF TGTGCGACCGGGACAGACTATGGCTACACCTTC
TRBJ1-5 many . TRBV6-2/TRBV6-3 CASSFGGLYNQPQHF TGTGCCAGCAGTTTTGGGGGCCTATACAATCAGCCCCAGCATTTT
TRBJ1-1 few . TRBV18 CASSPPGVGTEAFF TGTGCCAGCTCACCACCGGGGGTTGGCACTGAAGCTTTCTTT
TRBJ1-3 many . TRBV12-3/TRBV12-4 CASSLTSGNTIYF TGTGCCAGCAGTTTGACCTCCGGAAACACCATATATTTT
TRBJ1-2 many . TRBV28 CASSEQGASGYTF TGTGCCAGCAGCGAACAGGGTGCGAGCGGCTACACCTTC
TRBJ2-3 many TRBD2 TRBV19 CASSTSGTSTDTQYF TGTGCCAGTAGTACTAGCGGGACTAGCACAGATACGCAGTATTTT
TRBJ2-1 . . TRBV12-3/TRBV12-4 CASSFRLARWNEQFF TGTGCCAGCAGTTTCAGGCTAGCCCGCTGGAATGAGCAGTTCTTC
TRBJ2-3 many . TRBV3-1 CASSQDWGGGTDTQYF TGTGCCAGCAGCCAAGATTGGGGTGGGGGCACAGATACGCAGTATTTT
TRBJ1-3 medium-sized . TRBV12-3/TRBV12-4 CASSLQGGNTIYF TGTGCCAGCAGTTTACAGGGTGGAAACACCATATATTTT
TRBJ1-6 medium-sized . TRBV7-3 CASSLRGERSPLHF TGTGCCAGCAGCTTAAGGGGGGAACGTTCACCCCTCCACTTT
TRBJ2-1 few . TRBV24-1 CATSVDYNEQFF TGTGCCACCAGTGTGGACTACAATGAGCAGTTCTTC
TRBJ2-7 large TRBD1 TRBV20-1 CSARVGTGDYEQYF TGCAGTGCTAGAGTTGGGACAGGGGACTACGAGCAGTACTTC
TRBJ1-5 . . TRBV7-8 CASSFGVGYQPQHF TGTGCCAGCAGCTTTGGGGTGGGCTATCAGCCGCAGCATTTT
TRBJ2-5 few . TRBV6-1 CASSQKVQRGLQETQYF TGTGCCAGCAGTCAAAAAGTCCAACGGGGCCTACAAGAGACCCAGTACTTC
TRBJ1-3 . TRBD1 TRBV20-1 CSASRGQGGNTIYF TGCAGTGCTAGTAGAGGACAGGGGGGAAACACCATATATTTT
TRBJ2-7 . TRBD1 TRBV10-2 CASSGLLGGFNEQYF TGCGCCAGCAGTGGGCTTTTAGGGGGCTTTAACGAGCAGTACTTC
TRBJ2-7 . . TRBV7-3 CASSLDTSGSSF TGTGCCAGCAGCCTCGACACCTCTGGTTCGTCCTTC
TRBJ2-2 many . TRBV5-6 CASSFRVSFGGELFF TGTGCCAGCAGCTTCCGAGTATCCTTCGGCGGGGAGCTGTTTTTT
TRBJ2-5 . . TRBV7-2 CASSLREVETQYF TGTGCCAGCAGCTTAAGGGAGGTAGAGACCCAGTACTTC
TRBJ1-1 many . TRBV10-3 CAISDGTLNTEAFF TGTGCCATCAGTGACGGGACCCTGAACACTGAAGCTTTCTTT
TRBJ1-2 . . TRBV13 CAGSLHRGGAYGYTF TGTGCCGGCAGCTTACACCGGGGAGGGGCGTATGGCTACACCTTC
TRBJ2-3 once TRBD1 TRBV11-2 CASSLRGRYTDTQYF TGTGCCAGCAGCTTAAGGGGGCGGTACACAGATACGCAGTATTTT
TRBJ2-5 many . TRBV5-1 CASSYTSGVHYF TGCGCCAGCAGCTATACCTCGGGGGTCCACTACTTC
TRBJ2-2 many TRBD2 TRBV5-1 CASSLFRSGSAGELFF TGCGCCAGCAGCTTGTTCCGGAGCGGGAGCGCCGGGGAGCTGTTTTTT
TRBJ2-1 many . TRBV6-2/TRBV6-3 CASSRGAGYNEQFF TGTGCCAGCAGTCGCGGGGCTGGGTACAATGAGCAGTTCTTC
TRBJ2-3 . . TRBV6-1 CASRRGATDTQYF TGTGCCAGCAGGCGAGGGGCCACAGATACGCAGTATTTT
TRBJ2-7 . . TRBV7-3 CASSQSLRRCPSEQYF TGCGCCAGCAGCCAATCGCTCCGACGATGCCCCTCCGAGCAGTACTTC
TRBJ1-4 . TRBD1 TRBV7-9 CASSKDRGTNEKLFF TGTGCCAGCAGCAAAGACAGGGGTACTAATGAAAAACTGTTTTTT
TRBJ2-1 . . TRBV6-6 CASSTLRDKDNEQFF TGTGCCAGCAGTACCCTCCGGGACAAGGACAATGAGCAGTTCTTC